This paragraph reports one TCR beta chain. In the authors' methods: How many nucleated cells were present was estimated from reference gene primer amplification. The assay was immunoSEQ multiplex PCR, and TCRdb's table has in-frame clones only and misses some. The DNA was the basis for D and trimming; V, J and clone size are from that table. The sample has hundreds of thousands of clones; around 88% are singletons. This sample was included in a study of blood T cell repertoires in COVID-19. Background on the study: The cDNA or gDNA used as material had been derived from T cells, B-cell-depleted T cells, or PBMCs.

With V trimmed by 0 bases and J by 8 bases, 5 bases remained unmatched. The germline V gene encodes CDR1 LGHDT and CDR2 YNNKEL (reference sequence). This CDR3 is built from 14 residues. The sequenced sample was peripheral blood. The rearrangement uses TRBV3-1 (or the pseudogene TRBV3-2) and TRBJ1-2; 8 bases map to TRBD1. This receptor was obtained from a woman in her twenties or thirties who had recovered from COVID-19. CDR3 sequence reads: CASSQEDRAGGYTF. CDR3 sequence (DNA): TGTGCCAGCAGCCAAGAGGACAGGGCAGGGGGCTACACCTTC.